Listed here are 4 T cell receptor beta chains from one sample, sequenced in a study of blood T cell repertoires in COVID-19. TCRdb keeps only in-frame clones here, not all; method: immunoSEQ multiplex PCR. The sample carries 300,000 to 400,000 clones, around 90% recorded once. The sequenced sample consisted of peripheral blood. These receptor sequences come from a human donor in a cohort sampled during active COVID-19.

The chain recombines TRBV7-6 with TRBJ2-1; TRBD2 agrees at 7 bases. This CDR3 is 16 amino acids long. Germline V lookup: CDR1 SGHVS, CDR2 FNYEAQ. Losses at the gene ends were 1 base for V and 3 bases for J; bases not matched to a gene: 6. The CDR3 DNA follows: TGTGCCAGCAGCTTAGATCGGGGGAGGGACTACAATGAGCAGTTCTTC. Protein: CASSLDRGRDYNEQFF.

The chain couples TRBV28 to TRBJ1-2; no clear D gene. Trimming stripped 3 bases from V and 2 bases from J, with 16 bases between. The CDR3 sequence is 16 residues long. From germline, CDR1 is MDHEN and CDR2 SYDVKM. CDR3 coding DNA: TGTGCCAGCAGTTTTAGGCTTGCGACTTTAAACTATGGCTACACCTTC. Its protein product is CASSFRLATLNYGYTF.

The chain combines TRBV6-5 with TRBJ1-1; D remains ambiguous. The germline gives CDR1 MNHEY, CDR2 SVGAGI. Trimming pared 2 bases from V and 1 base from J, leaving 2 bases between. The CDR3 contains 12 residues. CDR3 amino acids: CASSYRNTEAFF. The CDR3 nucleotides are TGTGCCAGCAGTTACCGGAACACTGAAGCTTTCTTT.

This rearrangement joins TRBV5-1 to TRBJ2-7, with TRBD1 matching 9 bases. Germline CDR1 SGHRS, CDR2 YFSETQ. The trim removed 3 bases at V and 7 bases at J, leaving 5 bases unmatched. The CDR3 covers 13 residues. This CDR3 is CASSWGQGAEQYF. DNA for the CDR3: TGCGCCAGCAGCTGGGGACAGGGTGCGGAGCAGTACTTC.